This is a list of T cell receptor beta chains from one sample in a study of blood T cells in healthy people across ages. MiXCR was run by TCRdb on the 5' RACE reads, yielding one entry per CDR3 protein. This sample has about 800,000 distinct CDR3 sequences; roughly 64% occur once, and the top ten carry 20% to 25%. The sample was blood. The source is a man aged 30 to 45 in good health. CDR3s include the opening cysteine and the closing phenylalanine or tryptophan. D genes are given only for firm matches. Rows may omit the clone size; those that give it use once, few, many or a size class.

j_call,d_call,clone_size,v_call,cdr3_nt,cdr3_aa
TRBJ1-5,TRBD1,few,TRBV7-9,TGTGCCAGCAGCTTGGGGCAGGGGGCCTGGCAGCCCCAGCATTTT,CASSLGQGAWQPQHF
TRBJ2-7,.,.,TRBV25-1,TGTGCCAGCAGTGGGATAACCCACGAGCAGTACTTC,CASSGITHEQYF
TRBJ1-5,.,.,TRBV2,TGTGCCAGCAATCCTCAGGGTAATAGCAATCAGCCCCAGCATTTT,CASNPQGNSNQPQHF
TRBJ2-7,TRBD2,few,TRBV4-2,TGTGCCAGCAGCTCCCTAAGCGCGAGCGGGGGGTACGAGCAGTACTTC,CASSSLSASGGYEQYF
TRBJ1-2,.,few,TRBV12-3/TRBV12-4,TGTGCCAGCAGTCGACTGTCACTCGATGGCTACACCTTC,CASSRLSLDGYTF
TRBJ2-1,.,.,TRBV29-1,TGCAGCATCATAGGGACTCTTGGGGGTATTGAGCAGTTCTTC,CSIIGTLGGIEQFF
TRBJ2-3,TRBD2,few,TRBV9,TGTGCCAGCAGCGTAGTAGGCGCGGGAGCAAGTGATACGCAGTATTTT,CASSVVGAGASDTQYF
TRBJ2-1,.,.,TRBV15,TGTGCCACCAGCAGACAGGGGCTAAACAATGAGCAGTTCTTC,CATSRQGLNNEQFF
TRBJ1-2,.,few,TRBV29-1,TGCAGCGTCAATTGGAGGGGTGGCTACACCTTC,CSVNWRGGYTF
TRBJ2-7,TRBD2,.,TRBV20-1,TGCAGTGCTACTAGCGGGAGAGGCTACGAGCAGTACTTC,CSATSGRGYEQYF
TRBJ1-2,.,.,TRBV25-1,TGTGCCAGCAGTGATCGGACCGAGTCGGTGAATGGCTACACCTTC,CASSDRTESVNGYTF
TRBJ1-2,TRBD1,.,TRBV4-1,TGCGCCAGCAGCCGCTCCGGGACAGGGGCTAATGGCTACACCTTC,CASSRSGTGANGYTF
TRBJ2-1,.,.,TRBV5-1,TGCGCCAGCAGCTTGGCGGGAACCTCCTACAATGAGCAGTTCTTC,CASSLAGTSYNEQFF
TRBJ2-5,.,.,TRBV5-1,TGCGCCAGCAGCCTAACTACGGCTTCTTCGGAGACCCAGTACTTC,CASSLTTASSETQYF
TRBJ1-3,.,.,TRBV12-3/TRBV12-4,TGTGCCAGCACCCCGAGAGGCAGTTACTCTGGAAACACCATATATTTT,CASTPRGSYSGNTIYF
TRBJ2-4,TRBD1,.,TRBV9,TGTGCCAGCAGCCCATCCGGGACAGGGCCTCAGTACTTC,CASSPSGTGPQYF
TRBJ1-1,.,.,TRBV28,TGTGCCAGCACCCGCAGGAAAGCTTTCTTT,CASTRRKAFF
TRBJ2-1,.,.,TRBV6-5,TGTGCCAGCAGTTACGTGTCGCCGAGGATGGCTAGCCTAACTCCCCTCTACAATGAGCAGTTCTTC,CASSYVSPRMASLTPLYNEQFF
TRBJ2-1,.,.,TRBV20-1,TGCAGTGCTAGAGATCTAGGGCGGGAGCAGTTCTTC,CSARDLGREQFF
TRBJ2-7,.,.,TRBV3-1,TGTGCCAGCAGCCAAGTTACAGGGAACTACGAGCAGTACTTC,CASSQVTGNYEQYF
TRBJ2-7,.,.,TRBV4-2,TGTGCCAGCAGCCAAAGGGGGGGGGACAGCTACGAGCAGTACTTC,CASSQRGGDSYEQYF
TRBJ2-1,.,.,TRBV7-3,TGTGCCAGCAGCTTAACTTTCGAGGCTAAGCAGTTCTTC,CASSLTFEAKQFF
TRBJ2-5,.,.,TRBV20-1,TGCAGTGCTAGAGAGTGGGGGGAGACCCAGTACTTC,CSAREWGETQYF
TRBJ2-1,TRBD2,.,TRBV20-1,TGCAGTGCTGAGACGGGGCGGGAGTACAATGAGCAGTTCTTC,CSAETGREYNEQFF
TRBJ2-5,TRBD1,few,TRBV10-3,TGTGCCATCAGTGAGTCCGACAGGGCTTATGATGTGAAGACCCAGTACTTC,CAISESDRAYDVKTQYF
TRBJ2-1,.,.,TRBV29-1,TGCAGCGTTGAAGGACTCCAAATACTAGCCGGGGCGAACAATGAGCAGTTCTTC,CSVEGLQILAGANNEQFF
TRBJ2-1,TRBD1,.,TRBV20-1,TGCAGTGCCCAGGAAGAGGGGGCGCGGTTTGAGCAGTTCTTC,CSAQEEGARFEQFF
TRBJ2-1,TRBD2,.,TRBV5-5,TGTGCCAGCAGCTTCATTCGCGGGGGATACAATGAGCAGTTCTTC,CASSFIRGGYNEQFF
TRBJ2-6,.,.,TRBV5-1,TGCGCCAGCAACCCCCGAGGACAGCTCGGGGCCAACGTCCTGACTTTC,CASNPRGQLGANVLTF
TRBJ2-1,.,.,TRBV20-1,TGCAGTGCTAGAGACCTTCTGGACAGTGGGGCTAATGAGCAGTTCTTC,CSARDLLDSGANEQFF
TRBJ2-1,.,.,TRBV29-1,TGCAGCGTTGAAGCCCCGGGGCTGTGGTTCTTC,CSVEAPGLWFF
TRBJ2-7,TRBD1,.,TRBV3-1,TGTGCCAGCAGCCTCTCCACAGGGGGCCCCTCCTCCTACGAGCAGTACTTC,CASSLSTGGPSSYEQYF
TRBJ1-2,.,.,TRBV6-2/TRBV6-3,TGTGCCAGCATCAACGCCGGACAGAACTATGGCTACACCTTC,CASINAGQNYGYTF
TRBJ2-1,.,.,TRBV12-3/TRBV12-4,TGTGCCAGCAGCGACCGGGACTTTTACAATGAGCAGTTCTTC,CASSDRDFYNEQFF
TRBJ2-1,.,.,TRBV11-1,TGTGCCAGCAGCTTACGGCGGCAGGGAGAGACCCAGTTCTTC,CASSLRRQGETQFF
TRBJ2-1,.,.,TRBV7-2,TGTGCCAGCAGCTTAAATCCCCCAGCTACCCTCAATGAGCAGTTCTTC,CASSLNPPATLNEQFF
TRBJ2-1,.,.,TRBV27,TGTGCCAGCAGACAGGGATCTAACTACAATGAGCAGTTCTTC,CASRQGSNYNEQFF
TRBJ2-1,TRBD2,few,TRBV2,TGTGCCAGCACCGGGACTAGCGGGGATAATGAGCAGTTCTTC,CASTGTSGDNEQFF
TRBJ2-4,.,few,TRBV28,TGTGCCAGCAGTTTCCGAACAGGGTTGCAGTACTTC,CASSFRTGLQYF
TRBJ2-1,.,few,TRBV7-2,TGTGCCAGCACACCTGGACGGAGTTACAATGAGCAGTTCTTC,CASTPGRSYNEQFF
TRBJ2-6,.,.,TRBV29-1,TGCAGCGTTAAGACAGGCCCTACTTTCTCTGGGGCCAACGTCCTGACTTTC,CSVKTGPTFSGANVLTF
TRBJ2-3,.,.,TRBV5-1,TGCGCCAGCAGCTCTGACAGAAAAGAAGGAGGTTCAGATACGCAGTATTTT,CASSSDRKEGGSDTQYF
TRBJ1-6,TRBD1,.,TRBV20-1,TGCAGTGCTAGAGCGGTGACAGGGACCAGCTCCTATAATTCACCCCTCCACTTT,CSARAVTGTSSYNSPLHF
TRBJ2-7,.,.,TRBV7-8,TGTGCCAGCAGTTTAACAGATACCTACGAGCAGTACTTC,CASSLTDTYEQYF
TRBJ2-5,.,.,TRBV7-2,TGTGCCAGCAGCTTAGGTTCCGGGGGTTGGGGGACCCAGTACTTC,CASSLGSGGWGTQYF
TRBJ2-3,TRBD2,.,TRBV6-5,TGTGCCAGCAGGCGGGTTAGCGGGTCAGACACAGATACGCAGTATTTT,CASRRVSGSDTDTQYF
TRBJ2-2,.,.,TRBV6-2/TRBV6-3,TGTGCCAGCAGTTTGCAATTAGTCGGGGAGCTGTTTTTT,CASSLQLVGELFF
TRBJ2-1,TRBD2,.,TRBV11-2,TGTGCCAGCAGCTTGCGTCGGCTAGCGGGAGAGGGGGAGCAGTTCTTC,CASSLRRLAGEGEQFF
TRBJ2-1,TRBD1,once,TRBV9,TGTGCCAGCAGCGTAAATCCGACAGGGGTAAATGAGCAGTTCTTC,CASSVNPTGVNEQFF
TRBJ1-2,.,.,TRBV20-1,TGCAGTGCTAGAGCAGGTTCTGGCTACACCTTC,CSARAGSGYTF
TRBJ2-7,.,.,TRBV4-2,TGTGCCAGCAGCCAAGTCAAAACCCTGAGCTACGAGCAGTACTTC,CASSQVKTLSYEQYF
TRBJ2-7,TRBD2,.,TRBV7-2,TGTGCCAGCAGCTTAGTCCAACTAGCGGGGGGAAGGTACGAGCAGTACTTC,CASSLVQLAGGRYEQYF
TRBJ2-3,.,.,TRBV5-1,TGCGCCAGCAGCTTGCGGGAGACCGGAGCAGATACGCAGTATTTT,CASSLRETGADTQYF
TRBJ2-3,TRBD2,.,TRBV7-9,TGTGCCAGCAGCTTCCGTACTAGCGAAGGCGATACGCAGTATTTT,CASSFRTSEGDTQYF
TRBJ2-1,.,.,TRBV6-6,TGTGCCAGCAGCGAAAGGACTGGTTACAATGAGCAGTTCTTC,CASSERTGYNEQFF